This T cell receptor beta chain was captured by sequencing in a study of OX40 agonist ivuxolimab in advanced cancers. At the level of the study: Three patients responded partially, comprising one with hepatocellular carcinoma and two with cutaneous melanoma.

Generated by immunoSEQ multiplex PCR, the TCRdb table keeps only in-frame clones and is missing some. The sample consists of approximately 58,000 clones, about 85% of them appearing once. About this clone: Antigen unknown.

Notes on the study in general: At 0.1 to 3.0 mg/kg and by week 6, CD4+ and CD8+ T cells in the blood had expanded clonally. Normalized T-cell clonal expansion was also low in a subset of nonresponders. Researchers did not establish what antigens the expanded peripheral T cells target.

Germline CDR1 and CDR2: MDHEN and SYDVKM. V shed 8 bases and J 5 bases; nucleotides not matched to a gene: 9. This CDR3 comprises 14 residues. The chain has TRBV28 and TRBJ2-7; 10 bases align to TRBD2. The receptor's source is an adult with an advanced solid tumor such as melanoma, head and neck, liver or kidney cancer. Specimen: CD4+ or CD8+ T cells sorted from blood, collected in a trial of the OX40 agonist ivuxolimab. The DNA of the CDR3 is TGTGCCAGCCTCTCGGGACTAGCGTTGGACGAGCAGTACTTC. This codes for CASLSGLALDEQYF.